This passage covers 21 T cell receptor beta chains from one sample sequenced in a study of blood T cell repertoires in COVID-19. Data came from immunoSEQ multiplex PCR; TCRdb stores just in-frame clones and leaves some out. The sample holds roughly 18,000 clones, over 70% seen once. The sequenced sample consisted of peripheral blood. The receptors were gathered from an elderly man with acute or convalescent COVID-19.

This clone was found once. This chain connects TRBV7-2 to TRBJ1-2; D may be TRBD1 (5 bases). The CDR3 is 16 residues long. The ends were cut back, 3 bases at V and 4 bases at J, with 18 bases in the middle. Per the germline V gene, CDR1 is SGHTA and CDR2 is FQGNSA. CDR3 DNA sequence: TGTGCCAGCAGCTTTGTTGGGGCGGCGGGAGGCTATGGCTACACCTTC. Its protein is CASSFVGAAGGYGYTF.

V is TRBV4-2 and J is TRBJ1-6; tentatively, D is TRBD1 (6 bases). This CDR3 has 16 residues. Germline-derived CDR1 and CDR2 are LGHNA and YNFKEQ. Trimming cost V 0 bases and J 9 bases, with 15 bases left between them. The CDR3 bases are TGTGCCAGCAGCCAAGATTCCAGGGGAAGGGGTTCACCCCTCCACTTT. This translates into CASSQDSRGRGSPLHF.

The chain uses TRBV7-2 and TRBJ2-5; 10 bases align to TRBD2. The CDR3 extends over 16 amino acids. Germline V lookup: CDR1 SGHTA, CDR2 FQGNSA. With V trimmed by 9 bases and J by 3 bases, 13 bases remained unmatched. The CDR3 DNA is TGTGCCAGTAAAATCAGGCCTAGCGGGGGAGAAGAGACCCAGTACTTC. This gives the protein CASKIRPSGGEETQYF.

The rearrangement joins TRBV3-1 (or the pseudogene TRBV3-2) to TRBJ2-7, with TRBD1 as a possible D gene (6 bases). Germline V gene sequence: CDR1 LGHDT, CDR2 YNNKEL (reference sequence). CDR3 length: 13 residues. V was shortened by 4 bases and J by 2 bases, with 9 bases between the two germline ends. The CDR3 region has the DNA TGTGCCAGCAGCCTTACAGGGACCTACGAGCAGTACTTC. Its translation: CASSLTGTYEQYF.

The chain recombines TRBV5-8 with TRBJ1-2; perhaps TRBD1 as D (6 bases). Germline loops: CDR1 SGHTS, CDR2 YDEGEE. Trimming took 3 bases from V and 8 from J, leaving 17 bases between them. CDR3 length: 14 residues. CDR3: CASSSHQGILGYTF. Written as DNA, the CDR3 is TGTGCCAGCAGCTCCCACCAGGGGATCCTAGGCTACACCTTC.

This sequence joins TRBV12-3 or TRBV12-4 and TRBJ2-2; D perhaps matches TRBD2 (6 bases). CDR3 length equals 13 residues. V was trimmed by 6 bases and J by 7 bases, leaving 12 bases between them. The CDR3 DNA is TGTGCCAGCAGCCCGCGGCGGGACGGGGAGCTGTTTTTT. It is translated as CASSPRRDGELFF.

This chain links TRBV28 with TRBJ2-7; 8 positions match TRBD1. V shed 6 bases, J shed 4 bases, and the junction held 11 bases outside the gene matches. The CDR3 has 15 residues. Germline V lookup: CDR1 MDHEN, CDR2 SYDVKM. Written as DNA, the CDR3 is TGTGCCAGCAGGCACCAGGACAGGGCTTCGTACGAGCAGTACTTC. Protein sequence: CASRHQDRASYEQYF.

The V gene is TRBV5-1, the J gene TRBJ2-5; 9 nucleotides line up with TRBD1. After removal of 3 bases from V and 7 bases from J, the junction contained 10 bases not matched to a gene. Germline CDR1 and CDR2: SGHRS and YFSETQ. The CDR3 extends over 15 amino acids. The CDR3 here is CASSSQGASDGTQYF. In DNA form, the CDR3 reads TGCGCCAGCAGCTCACAGGGGGCCTCCGATGGGACCCAGTACTTC.

The chain recombines TRBV6-5 with TRBJ2-7, with D possibly matching TRBD2 (5 bases). CDR1 is MNHEY and CDR2 is SVGAGI in the germline V gene. This CDR3 comprises 14 residues. V was clipped by 7 bases and J by 2 bases, with 15 bases between them. The CDR3 is CASIVWESTYEQYF. Written as DNA, the CDR3 is TGTGCCAGCATAGTCTGGGAGAGTACCTACGAGCAGTACTTC.

The V gene is TRBV24-1, the J gene TRBJ1-2; TRBD1 matches 10 bases. The CDR3 covers 14 residues. CDR1 is KGHDR, CDR2 SFDVKD, per germline. The junction had 7 bases not matched to a gene; V was cut back by 7 bases and J by 6 bases. The DNA for the CDR3 is TGTGCCACCAGCAACCCCGGGACAGGGGATGGCTACACCTTC. It translates to CATSNPGTGDGYTF.

In DNA form, the CDR3 reads TGTGCCAGCAGCTTTGGTGAGGGCTTCGATGAGCAGTTCTTC. Amino acid sequence: CASSFGEGFDEQFF. The chain is built from TRBV7-9 and TRBJ2-1, with D possibly TRBD2 on 5 matching bases. V was cut by 3 bases and J by 8 bases, with 14 bases left in between. The CDR3 length is 14 residues. Germline V gives CDR1 SEHNR, CDR2 FQNEAQ (reference sequence).

The chain links TRBV3-1 (or the pseudogene TRBV3-2) to TRBJ2-3; TRBD2 matches 9 bases. Germline V gives CDR1 LGHDT, CDR2 YNNKEL (reference sequence). V lost 0 bases and J lost 6; bases outside the gene matches: 7. There are 16 residues in the CDR3. The CDR3 sequence is CASSQDAAGGWDTQYF. CDR3 coding DNA: TGTGCCAGCAGCCAAGATGCAGCGGGGGGTTGGGATACGCAGTATTTT.

The genes are TRBV7-2 and TRBJ2-4; 9 positions match TRBD1. Trimming took 5 bases from V and 7 from J; bases not matched to a gene: 12. CDR3 length equals 16 residues. CDR1 SGHTA and CDR2 FQGNSA come from the germline V gene. The CDR3 sequence: CASSLSPTGGGNIQYF. The CDR3 nucleotides read TGTGCCAGCAGCCTTTCTCCGACAGGGGGGGGGAACATTCAGTACTTC.

The CDR3, as DNA: TGTGCCAGTAGCCCGACAGGCCCCCAAGAGACCCAGTACTTC. The encoded protein is CASSPTGPQETQYF. The J gene is TRBJ2-5, the V gene TRBV19, with D possibly TRBD1 on 6 matching bases. The CDR3 spans 14 residues. Trimming removed 6 bases from V and 1 base from J, with 12 bases in between. The V gene's germline CDR1 is LNHDA and CDR2 SQIVND (reference sequence). The full variable domain, its missing parts supplied by reference TRBV19 and TRBJ2-5, is DGGITQSPKYLFRKEGQNVTLSCEQNLNHDAMYWYRQDPGQGLRLIYYSQIVNDFQKGDIAEGYSVSREKKESFPLTVTSAQKNPTAFYLCASSPTGPQETQYFGPGTRLLVL.

This sequence joins TRBV12-5 and TRBJ1-2; possible D gene TRBD1, 5 bases. Germline lookup yields CDR1 LGHNT and CDR2 FRNRAP. The CDR3 loop spans 14 amino acids. Trimming removed 5 bases from V and 3 bases from J, with 13 bases in between. CDR3 DNA sequence: TGTGCTAGTGGTCGACTCCCAGGGTACTATGGCTACACCTTC. This codes for CASGRLPGYYGYTF.

This clone occurred a few times. The rearrangement uses TRBV19 and TRBJ2-7, with D possibly TRBD2 on 6 matching bases. The CDR3 is 16 amino acids. The V end lost 1 base, the J end lost 0 bases, and 13 bases lay between the germline ends. CDR1 LNHDA and CDR2 SQIVND come from the germline V gene (reference sequence). The CDR3 DNA is TGTGCCAGTAGTATAGCGGCCACGGGAGTCTCCTACGAGCAGTACTTC. Amino acid sequence: CASSIAATGVSYEQYF.

The sample holds a few counts of this clone. This chain links TRBV4-1 with TRBJ2-3, with D tentatively TRBD2 (6 bases). Germline V gene lookup returns CDR1 MGHRA and CDR2 YSYEKL. This CDR3 has 14 amino acids. Deletions cut 11 bases from V and 1 base from J, with 16 bases between. The CDR3 DNA sequence: TGCGCCCAAACGACCAGGAGGGGCACAGATACGCAGTATTTT. This translates into CAQTTRRGTDTQYF.

The rearrangement joins TRBV18 to TRBJ1-6; D is uncertain. Germline V gene lookup returns CDR1 KGHSH and CDR2 LQKENI. Between the trimmed V and J ends, which lost 4 bases and 4 bases, there was a span of 11 bases. This CDR3 has 15 amino acids. The DNA of the CDR3 is TGTGCCAGCTCACGTCAGGATGGGTATAATTCACCCCTCCACTTT. It translates to CASSRQDGYNSPLHF.

This chain connects TRBV2 to TRBJ1-4; D gene uncertain. The ends were cut back, 7 bases at V and 0 bases at J, with 6 bases in the middle. This CDR3 contains 13 residues. CDR1 is SNHLY, CDR2 FYNNEI, per germline. The DNA of the CDR3 is TGTGCCAGCACTATCACAACTAATGAAAAACTGTTTTTT. As protein: CASTITTNEKLFF.

The V gene is TRBV15, the J gene TRBJ1-5; a possible D gene is TRBD1 (5 bases). The CDR3 has 13 amino acids. Germline CDR1 LNHNV, CDR2 YYDKDF (reference sequence). The V gene lost 3 bases and the J gene lost 6 bases, with 9 bases spanning the gap. CDR3 DNA: TGTGCCACCAGCAGCCTCACAGGTCAGCCCCAGCATTTT. This sequence encodes CATSSLTGQPQHF.

A remark on this clone: An end of the junction differs from the germline gene, which may be a read error. The chain employs TRBV6-4 and TRBJ2-2; no reliable D call. CDR3 length equals 13 residues. CDR1 is MRHNA, CDR2 SNTAGT, per germline. CDR3 sequence reads: CASGETIPGELFF. The CDR3 nucleotides read TGTGCCAGCGGTGAAACTATACCCGGGGAGCTGTTTTTT.